This entry lists 20 T cell receptor beta chains sequenced from one sample in a study of blood T cell repertoires in COVID-19 (dated by TCRdb to 2019 to 2021). Library preparation employed the immunoSEQ multiplex PCR assay. Drawn from immuneACCESS, this table holds only the in-frame rearrangements with V and J called that TCRdb kept. Clones are partly lost; checked studies trace under half to an unresolved V gene and leave the rest unexplained. Present in this sample are 380,000 or so clones, about 89% of which were seen just once. The top ten constitute 0.95% to 1.5% of the sample. The sample was peripheral blood. These receptors all stem from a man between 35 and 55 years old with acute or convalescent COVID-19.

The table lists this clone with a few counts. The chain joins TRBV10-3 to TRBJ1-3, with 7 bases aligning to TRBD1. The V gene's germline CDR1 is ENHRY and CDR2 SYGVKD. The CDR3 is 15 amino acids. Trimming at V came to 6 bases and at J to 1 base, leaving 6 bases not matched to a gene. The CDR3 is CAIRETGSSGNTIYF. The CDR3 DNA reads as TGTGCCATCAGGGAGACAGGGTCATCTGGAAACACCATATATTTT.

V gene TRBV5-1 combines with J gene TRBJ1-4; the D is unclear. The CDR3 is made up of 17 amino acids. The germline V and J ends were trimmed by 0 bases and 5 bases, with 17 bases remaining between them. CDR1 SGHRS and CDR2 YFSETQ come from the germline V gene. The CDR3 spells CASSLGRILSVNEKLFF. CDR3 sequence (DNA): TGCGCCAGCAGCTTGGGCAGGATCCTCTCTGTGAATGAAAAACTGTTTTTT.

The chain carries TRBV6-4 and TRBJ1-2; D call uncertain. Trimming removed 6 bases from V and 8 bases from J, with 10 bases in between. The CDR3 sequence is 11 residues long. Germline V CDR1 and CDR2: MRHNA, SNTAGT. DNA for the CDR3: TGTGCCAGCAGAACGGGGATAGGCTACACCTTC. Translating gives CASRTGIGYTF.

The chain joins TRBV7-2 to TRBJ2-7; unclear D gene. V lost 3 bases, J lost 1 base, and 7 bases lay in between. The germline V gene encodes CDR1 SGHTA and CDR2 FQGNSA. CDR3 size: 13 residues. This chain's CDR3 is CASSFYVSYEQYF. The CDR3 DNA reads TGTGCCAGCAGCTTCTATGTGTCCTACGAGCAGTACTTC.

This clone showed up just once. This rearrangement joins TRBV7-6 to TRBJ2-2; tentatively, D is TRBD2 (6 bases). There are 17 residues in the CDR3. The V end was cut by 1 base, the J end by 2 bases, with 14 bases between. Germline CDR1 reads SGHVS; CDR2 reads FNYEAQ. The CDR3 protein is CASSLVPHGGNTGELFF. The CDR3 nucleotides are TGTGCCAGCAGCTTAGTTCCTCACGGGGGTAACACCGGGGAGCTGTTTTTT.

V and J are TRBV7-9 and TRBJ1-4, with D possibly TRBD1 on 6 matching bases. CDR3 length: 14 amino acids. The V end lost 2 bases, the J end lost 4 bases, and 8 bases lay between the germline ends. Germline V CDR1 and CDR2: SEHNR, FQNEAQ (reference sequence). CDR3 coding DNA: TGTGCCAGCAGCTTACAGGGGAATAATGAAAAACTGTTTTTT. Its protein is CASSLQGNNEKLFF.

The genes are TRBV19 and TRBJ1-5; D is ambiguous. The CDR3 extends over 15 amino acids. Looked up from germline, CDR1 is LNHDA and CDR2 is SQIVND (reference sequence). The ends were cut back, 8 bases at V and 4 bases at J, with 18 bases in the middle. CDR3 bases: TGTGCCAGTGCGGCCCTGCATGAGGAAAATCAGCCCCAGCATTTT. Translated, it gives CASAALHEENQPQHF. The full variable domain, its missing parts supplied by reference TRBV19 and TRBJ1-5, is DGGITQSPKYLFRKEGQNVTLSCEQNLNHDAMYWYRQDPGQGLRLIYYSQIVNDFQKGDIAEGYSVSREKKESFPLTVTSAQKNPTAFYLCASAALHEENQPQHFGDGTRLSIL.

This chain joins TRBV27 and TRBJ1-4; perhaps TRBD1 as D (5 bases). Germline CDR1 and CDR2: MNHEY and SMNVEV (reference sequence). V dropped 5 bases and J dropped 3 bases, with 13 bases sitting between them. The CDR3 runs to 15 residues. CDR3 sequence (DNA): TGTGCCAGCAGTCCTCAGGGTTGGCCTAATGAAAAACTGTTTTTT. It codes for CASSPQGWPNEKLFF.

The chain links TRBV7-8 to TRBJ2-2; D possibly corresponds to TRBD1 (5 bases). Trimming removed 5 bases at V and 2 bases at J, with 15 bases between. This CDR3 is built from 16 residues. Germline V gene sequence: CDR1 SGHVS, CDR2 FQNEAQ. The CDR3 loop reads CASSANRIPNTGELFF. As DNA, the CDR3 is TGTGCCAGCAGCGCAAACAGGATTCCAAACACCGGGGAGCTGTTTTTT.

The chain employs TRBV18 and TRBJ1-1, with 9 bases identical to TRBD1. This CDR3 has 14 amino acids. J was trimmed by 5 bases and V by 6 bases; bases with no gene match: 7. Germline-derived CDR1 and CDR2 are KGHSH and LQKENI. This CDR3 is CASSQRTGETEAFF. CDR3 nucleotide sequence: TGTGCCAGCTCGCAGAGGACAGGGGAAACTGAAGCTTTCTTT.

This clone was detected only once. V gene TRBV13 combines with J gene TRBJ2-1; no clear D. The germline V gene encodes CDR1 PRHDT and CDR2 FYEKMQ (reference sequence). Trimming shortened V by 5 bases and J by 0 bases, and 2 bases separated the two germline ends. CDR3 length: 12 residues. CDR3 nucleotide sequence: TGTGCCAGCAGCCACTCCTACAATGAGCAGTTCTTC. This gives the protein CASSHSYNEQFF.

This chain joins TRBV19 and TRBJ1-2, with 8 bases matching TRBD1. The CDR3 totals 18 residues. Germline CDR1 and CDR2: LNHDA and SQIVND (reference sequence). J lost 7 bases, V lost 4 bases, and 20 bases had no gene match. In DNA, the CDR3 is TGTGCCAGTAGTACGCTCGTTGGACAGGGTTTAACTTTCTTTGGCTACACCTTC. It is translated as CASSTLVGQGLTFFGYTF. Full variable domain (missing parts from reference TRBV19 and TRBJ1-2): DGGITQSPKYLFRKEGQNVTLSCEQNLNHDAMYWYRQDPGQGLRLIYYSQIVNDFQKGDIAEGYSVSREKKESFPLTVTSAQKNPTAFYLCASSTLVGQGLTFFGYTFGSGTRLTVV.

This chain uses TRBV30 with TRBJ1-5; the D gene is possibly TRBD1 (6 bases). Germline V gives CDR1 GTSNPN, CDR2 SVGIG (reference sequence). The CDR3 is 13 amino acids. V was shortened by 3 bases and J by 4 bases, with 10 bases between the two germline ends. CDR3 loop: CAWSRTANQPQHF. For the CDR3, the DNA is TGTGCCTGGAGCAGGACAGCGAATCAGCCCCAGCATTTT.

J is TRBJ1-2 and V is TRBV28; 8 bases fit TRBD1. Germline CDR1 is MDHEN and CDR2 is SYDVKM. The CDR3 extends over 15 amino acids. Trimming cost V 6 bases and J 5 bases; bases outside gene matches: 11. CDR3 sequence (DNA): TGTGCCAGCAGCTCAGTCAGCCAGGGGGCGTATGGCTACACCTTC. It encodes CASSSVSQGAYGYTF.

The V gene is TRBV20-1, the J gene TRBJ2-7; 7 nucleotides line up with TRBD2. The CDR3 runs 12 residues. Trimming took 3 bases from V and 7 from J; bases not matched to a gene: 6. The germline gives CDR1 DFQATT, CDR2 SNEGSKA (reference sequence). This CDR3 reads CSASGRGGEQYF. In DNA, the CDR3 is TGCAGTGCTAGTGGGAGGGGCGGGGAGCAGTACTTC.

This chain uses TRBV2 with TRBJ1-1, with a possible D match to TRBD1 (5 bases). This CDR3 is built from 11 residues. V lost 7 bases to trimming and J lost 8 bases, with 11 bases between them. Germline V lookup: CDR1 SNHLY, CDR2 FYNNEI. The CDR3 sequence is CASTPGLEAFF. CDR3 sequence (DNA): TGTGCCAGCACTCCAGGGTTGGAAGCTTTCTTT.

The genes are TRBV5-1 and TRBJ2-5; the D gene is possibly TRBD1 (5 bases). The CDR3 is 14 residues long. V lost 0 bases and J lost 4, with 10 bases in between. Germline CDR1 and CDR2: SGHRS and YFSETQ. The CDR3 sequence is CASSLARAGETQYF. For the CDR3, the DNA is TGCGCCAGCAGCTTGGCCAGGGCAGGAGAGACCCAGTACTTC. The full variable domain, its missing parts supplied by reference TRBV5-1 and TRBJ2-5, is KAGVTQTPRYLIKTRGQQVTLSCSPISGHRSVSWYQQTPGQGLQFLFEYFSETQRNKGNFPGRFSGRQFSNSRSEMNVSTLELGDSALYLCASSLARAGETQYFGPGTRLLVL.

The rearrangement links TRBV5-1 to TRBJ2-1, with 7 bases matching TRBD2. J gave up 0 bases and V 0 bases, and 6 bases lay outside the gene matches. This CDR3 is 17 amino acids long. Germline V gives CDR1 SGHRS, CDR2 YFSETQ. The CDR3 loop reads CASSLDPAGSSYNEQFF. In DNA, the CDR3 is TGCGCCAGCAGCTTGGACCCAGCGGGAAGCTCCTACAATGAGCAGTTCTTC.

The chain links TRBV5-1 to TRBJ2-1; 12 bases align to TRBD2. Germline V gives CDR1 SGHRS, CDR2 YFSETQ. V lost 1 base and J lost 5; bases outside the gene matches: 7. The CDR3 is made up of 17 amino acids. The CDR3 reads CASSLPLLAGGNNEQFF. Here the CDR3 DNA reads TGCGCCAGCAGCTTGCCACTTCTAGCGGGAGGGAACAATGAGCAGTTCTTC.

This clone is a singleton in its sample. The chain links TRBV7-3 to TRBJ2-3; 9 nucleotides align to TRBD2. The germline V gene has CDR1 SGHTA and CDR2 FQGTGA. Trimming removed 2 bases from V and 3 bases from J; junction bases left unmatched: 3. This CDR3 is built from 15 residues. The CDR3 reads CASSLAGGITDTQYF. CDR3 in DNA: TGTGCCAGCAGCTTAGCGGGAGGGATAACAGATACGCAGTATTTT.